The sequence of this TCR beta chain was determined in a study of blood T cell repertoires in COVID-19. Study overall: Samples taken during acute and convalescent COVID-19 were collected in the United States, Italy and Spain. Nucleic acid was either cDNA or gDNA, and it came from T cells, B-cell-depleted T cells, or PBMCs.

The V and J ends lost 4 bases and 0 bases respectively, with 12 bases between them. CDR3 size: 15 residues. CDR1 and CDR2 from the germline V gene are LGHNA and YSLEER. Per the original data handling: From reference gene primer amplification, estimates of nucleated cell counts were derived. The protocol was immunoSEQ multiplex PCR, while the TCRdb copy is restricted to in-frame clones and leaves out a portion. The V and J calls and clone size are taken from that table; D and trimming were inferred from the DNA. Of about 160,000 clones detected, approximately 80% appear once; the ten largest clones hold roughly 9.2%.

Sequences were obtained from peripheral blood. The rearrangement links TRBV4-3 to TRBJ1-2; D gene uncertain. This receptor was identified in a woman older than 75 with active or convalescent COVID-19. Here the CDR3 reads CASSRWERANYGYTF. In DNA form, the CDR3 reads TGCGCCAGCAGCCGATGGGAGAGAGCTAACTATGGCTACACCTTC.